The 22 T cell receptor beta chains presented below share a single source sample, sequenced in a study of beta chain features in type 1 diabetes. The whole isolated RNA underwent reverse transcription, so sequencing captured expressed TCRB transcripts. Some clones are missing from TCRdb's copy, which holds only in-frame ones; the method was immunoSEQ multiplex PCR. Of 300,000 to 450,000 clones listed, roughly an eighth are singletons. The source material was naive CD4+ T cells from blood. The origin of the receptors is a man aged 18 to 29 in good health.

V gene TRBV9 combines with J gene TRBJ1-2; TRBD1 is a possible D gene (5 bases). The CDR3 contains 14 residues. With 0 bases removed from V and 6 bases from J, the gap between germline ends came to 12 bases. Germline V gene data show CDR1 as SGDLS and CDR2 as YYNGEE. DNA for the CDR3: TGTGCCAGCAGCGTAGCCCCTGGCAGGGATGGCTACACCTTC. It is translated as CASSVAPGRDGYTF.

V usage is TRBV7-3 and J usage is TRBJ1-2; 7 bases map to TRBD1. The germline V gene has CDR1 SGHTA and CDR2 FQGTGA. The trim removed 6 bases at V and 8 bases at J, leaving 15 bases unmatched. CDR3 length: 15 amino acids. In nucleotides, the CDR3 is TGTGCCAGCAGTCAGGGCCCCGGGACAGCCGGCGGCTACACCTTC. Amino acid sequence: CASSQGPGTAGGYTF.

This clone was picked up a small number of times. The V and J genes are TRBV6-5 and TRBJ2-7; 7 bases are shared with TRBD1. Per the germline V gene, CDR1 is MNHEY and CDR2 is SVGAGI. V dropped 5 bases and J dropped 1; count of bases not matched to a gene: 8. The CDR3 runs to 15 residues. CDR3 residues: CASSNQGVGSYEQYF. As DNA, the CDR3 is TGTGCCAGCAGTAACCAGGGGGTCGGGTCCTACGAGCAGTACTTC.

This clone has only a few counts. The chain employs TRBV7-3 and TRBJ2-1; 10 positions agree with TRBD2. The CDR3 totals 13 residues. Trimming at V came to 1 base and at J to 15 bases, leaving 6 bases not matched to a gene. Germline assignment: CDR1 SGHTA and CDR2 FQGTGA. The CDR3 DNA sequence: TGTGCCAGCAGCTTAAGGCTAGCGGGAGTTTTGTTCTTC. Protein sequence: CASSLRLAGVLFF.

This chain connects TRBV30 to TRBJ1-2, with 8 positions matching TRBD1. CDR3 length: 13 residues. The junction had 8 bases not matched to a gene; V was cut back by 3 bases and J by 8 bases. Germline CDR1 and CDR2: GTSNPN and SVGIG (reference sequence). Here the CDR3 DNA reads TGTGCCTGGAGGGACAGGGAGGCAAGCGGCTACACCTTC. Protein product: CAWRDREASGYTF.

The chain uses TRBV28 and TRBJ2-6, with 7 bases lining up with TRBD2. This CDR3 has 16 amino acids. Per germline, CDR1 MDHEN and CDR2 SYDVKM. Unmatched junction bases numbered 5, after V lost 3 bases and J lost 3 bases. The CDR3 loop is CASSFVGGNGANVLTF. In DNA form, the CDR3 reads TGTGCCAGCAGTTTTGTGGGAGGGAATGGGGCCAACGTCCTGACTTTC.

The chain joins TRBV5-1 to TRBJ1-1; TRBD1 is a possible D gene (5 bases). Trimming pared 5 bases from V and 2 bases from J, leaving 10 bases between. Germline V lookup: CDR1 SGHRS, CDR2 YFSETQ. This CDR3 is built from 13 residues. The CDR3 loop is CASSGQTNTEAFF. The CDR3 DNA is TGCGCCAGCAGTGGACAAACCAACACTGAAGCTTTCTTT.

The table lists this clone with a few counts. V usage is TRBV9 and J usage is TRBJ2-5; a possible D gene is TRBD1 (5 bases). V was cut by 1 base and J by 5 bases, with 9 bases left in between. The CDR3 length is 13 residues. Germline V gene data show CDR1 as SGDLS and CDR2 as YYNGEE. CDR3 in amino acids: CASSVQGGETQYF. For the CDR3, the DNA is TGTGCCAGCAGCGTACAGGGTGGGGAGACCCAGTACTTC.

The V call is TRBV9, the J call TRBJ2-5; 8 nucleotides match TRBD2. Germline V gene data show CDR1 as SGDLS and CDR2 as YYNGEE. V lost 2 bases and J lost 4; bases outside the gene matches: 7. The CDR3 is 15 residues long. CDR3 coding DNA: TGTGCCAGCAGCGTCCCGGGAGGGCCGGGAGAGACCCAGTACTTC. It yields the protein CASSVPGGPGETQYF.

The J gene is TRBJ2-5, the V gene TRBV19; 14 positions agree with TRBD2. Germline CDR1 LNHDA, CDR2 SQIVND (reference sequence). V shed 5 bases and J 7 bases; nucleotides not matched to a gene: 9. The CDR3 is made up of 16 amino acids. The CDR3 DNA reads as TGTGCCAGTAGTCCCTTCGGGACTAGCGGGAGCGCGACCCAGTACTTC. This encodes CASSPFGTSGSATQYF.

The chain joins TRBV5-4 to TRBJ2-1; 11 nucleotides match TRBD2. Germline-derived CDR1 and CDR2 are SGHNT and YYREEE (reference sequence). The V gene end was trimmed by 4 bases and the J gene end by 7 bases; junction bases not matched to a gene: 10. The CDR3 consists of 16 residues. This chain's CDR3 is CASSIPLAGERNEQFF. The DNA of the CDR3 is TGTGCCAGCAGCATACCACTAGCGGGAGAGAGAAATGAGCAGTTCTTC. Full variable domain (outside the CDR3, taken from reference TRBV5-4 and TRBJ2-1): ETGVTQSPTHLIKTRGQQVTLRCSSQSGHNTVSWYQQALGQGPQFIFQYYREEENGRGNFPPRFSGLQFPNYSSELNVNALELDDSALYLCASSIPLAGERNEQFFGPGTRLTVL.

This clone was picked up a small number of times. The chain couples TRBV5-4 to TRBJ1-2; perhaps TRBD1 as D (6 bases). Per the germline V gene, CDR1 is SGHNT and CDR2 is YYREEE (reference sequence). V dropped 5 bases and J dropped 4 bases, with 15 bases sitting between them. CDR3 length: 14 amino acids. DNA for the CDR3: TGTGCCAGCAGATCTCAGGGGTTGGGCTATGGCTACACCTTC. Protein product: CASRSQGLGYGYTF.

This clone was observed a handful of times. V usage is TRBV5-1 and J usage is TRBJ2-1; 7 positions match TRBD1. The germline CDR1 and CDR2 sequences are SGHRS and YFSETQ. V dropped 7 bases and J dropped 0; count of bases not matched to a gene: 13. CDR3 length: 17 residues. The CDR3 coding sequence is TGCGCCAGCGGAGGAGGTCGGGACAGCCGCTCCTACAATGAGCAGTTCTTC. This gives the protein CASGGGRDSRSYNEQFF.

The chain couples TRBV2 to TRBJ1-2; 7 bases agree with TRBD1. The J segment lost 6 bases and the V segment lost 10 bases, leaving 17 bases of the junction unmatched. The germline CDR1 and CDR2 sequences are SNHLY and FYNNEI. The CDR3 covers 15 residues. CDR3 protein: CATSLQHKGGNGYTF. CDR3 DNA: TGTGCCACCTCCCTCCAACATAAAGGGGGCAATGGCTACACCTTC.

Only a few counts were recorded for this clone. This chain uses TRBV28 with TRBJ1-5, with 11 bases that match TRBD1. Trimming took 5 bases from V and 4 from J; bases not matched to a gene: 4. This CDR3 comprises 15 residues. Germline V gene sequence: CDR1 MDHEN, CDR2 SYDVKM. The CDR3 DNA reads TGTGCCAGCAGTGAAGGGACAGGGGGGAATCAGCCCCAGCATTTT. It is translated as CASSEGTGGNQPQHF. The full variable domain, completed using reference TRBV28 and TRBJ1-5, is DVKVTQSSRYLVKRTGEKVFLECVQDMDHENMFWYRQDPGLGLRLIYFSYDVKMKEKGDIPEGYSVSREKKERFSLILESASTNQTSMYLCASSEGTGGNQPQHFGDGTRLSIL.

This clone turned up a few times. This chain uses TRBV28 with TRBJ1-2, with TRBD1 identical over 7 bases. The CDR3 contains 16 residues. Trimming took 4 bases from V and 4 from J; bases not matched to a gene: 12. CDR1 MDHEN and CDR2 SYDVKM come from the germline V gene. CDR3 nucleotide sequence: TGTGCCAGCAGTTCCCCGGGAGAGGGGGCGAGCTATGGCTACACCTTC. This gives the protein CASSSPGEGASYGYTF.

This clone was counted a few times. J is TRBJ2-3 and V is TRBV18; tentatively, D is TRBD1 (5 bases). The CDR3 extends over 14 amino acids. CDR1 and CDR2 from the germline V gene are KGHSH and LQKENI. Trimming removed 6 bases at V and 2 bases at J, with 12 bases between. This chain's CDR3 is CASSRSGNTDTQYF. Written as DNA, the CDR3 is TGTGCCAGCTCGCGTTCAGGGAACACAGATACGCAGTATTTT.

This clone was seen a few times. The chain links TRBV5-4 to TRBJ2-1; 10 nucleotides agree with TRBD2. In germline, CDR1 is SGHNT, CDR2 YYREEE (reference sequence). V gave up 4 bases and J gave up 7 bases; unmatched junction bases: 11. The CDR3 sequence is 16 residues long. The CDR3 region is CASSPELSGRRNEQFF. The CDR3 DNA reads as TGTGCCAGCAGCCCGGAACTTAGCGGGAGGCGGAATGAGCAGTTCTTC.

The genes are TRBV5-1 and TRBJ2-3; 7 bases are shared with TRBD2. J gave up 3 bases and V 4 bases, and 11 bases lay outside the gene matches. The CDR3 has 16 residues. Germline V lookup: CDR1 SGHRS, CDR2 YFSETQ. For the CDR3, the DNA is TGCGCCAGCAGCCCTCGGTGGACTAGTCGAACAGATACGCAGTATTTT. Encoded protein: CASSPRWTSRTDTQYF.

This chain uses TRBV7-9 with TRBJ2-1, with a possible D match to TRBD2 (5 bases). The CDR3 covers 14 residues. Trimming shortened V by 0 bases and J by 6 bases, and 9 bases separated the two germline ends. The germline V gene has CDR1 SEHNR and CDR2 FQNEAQ (reference sequence). CDR3 sequence (DNA): TGTGCCAGCAGCTTAGCAGGTAGCGTCAATGAGCAGTTCTTC. It codes for CASSLAGSVNEQFF.

This chain connects TRBV5-5 to TRBJ1-1; TRBD1 matches at 10 bases. Trimming at V came to 3 bases and at J to 1 base, leaving 6 bases not matched to a gene. Germline V gene lookup returns CDR1 SGHKS and CDR2 YYEKEE (reference sequence). The CDR3 runs to 16 residues. CDR3 in amino acids: CASSWGQGYSNTEAFF. In DNA form, the CDR3 reads TGTGCCAGCAGCTGGGGACAGGGGTACTCGAACACTGAAGCTTTCTTT.

The chain has TRBV7-2 and TRBJ1-1; D is ambiguous. With 0 bases removed from V and 5 bases from J, the gap between germline ends came to 10 bases. The CDR3 spans 14 residues. CDR1 and CDR2 (germline): SGHTA, FQGNSA. CDR3 amino acids: CASSLASGRTEAFF. The CDR3 nucleotides are TGTGCCAGCAGCTTAGCCTCGGGAAGGACTGAAGCTTTCTTT.